Given below is one T cell receptor beta chain in context. The data were obtained in a study of control samples from healthy donors and cancer patients. The V gene end was trimmed by 2 bases and the J gene end by 8 bases; junction bases not matched to a gene: 17. The germline V gene encodes CDR1 LNHNV and CDR2 YYDKDF (reference sequence). The CDR3 length is 19 residues. Sequencing was performed with immunoSEQ multiplex PCR; in TCRdb, only in-frame clones are kept and a portion is missing. The sample shows about 100,000 clones, approximately 84% of them seen only once. The sequence came from a man aged 18 to 29 in good health. The chain uses TRBV15 and TRBJ2-1; TRBD1 aligns across 11 bases. Sample: blood. Here the CDR3 reads CATSRPRTGGAIGGHEQFF. The CDR3 coding sequence is TGTGCCACCAGCAGACCCCGGACAGGGGGCGCGATAGGTGGGCATGAGCAGTTCTTC.